This T cell receptor (beta chain) is drawn from a study of response to subunit inactivated influenza vaccine. TCRdb reprocessed the RT-PCR reads with MiXCR, giving one entry per CDR3 protein. The sample has about 800,000 distinct CDR3 sequences, 21% seen once. The CDR3 loop spans 17 amino acids. With 6 bases clipped from V and 0 bases from J, the junction kept 8 bases outside the gene matches. The study's findings and limits: It was suggested by the authors that few new T cells are recruited by each seasonal influenza vaccination.

This clonotype has a handful of counts. Its antigen is as yet unknown. V usage is TRBV12-3 or TRBV12-4 and J usage is TRBJ2-7; 13 nucleotides align to TRBD2. The receptor was isolated from a middle-aged man who received an inactivated influenza vaccine. Sequenced here: PBMCs from blood, sampled 5 days after vaccination. In nucleotides, the CDR3 is TGTGCCAGCAGCAACCCACTAGCGGGGGGGCTCTCCTACGAGCAGTACTTC. It yields the protein CASSNPLAGGLSYEQYF.